The 32 T cell receptor beta chains below all came from one sample that was sequenced in a study of cytomegalovirus exposure and HLA in healthy donors. The protocol was immunoSEQ multiplex PCR, while the TCRdb copy is restricted to in-frame clones and leaves out a portion. The sample contains some 70,000 clones, more than 95% of which appear only once. Sequenced: PBMCs. These receptor sequences come from a young man in good health and CMV-seronegative.

The chain links TRBV28 to TRBJ1-5; D remains ambiguous. The CDR3 covers 15 residues. The V and J ends lost 3 bases and 2 bases respectively, with 11 bases between them. Germline assignment: CDR1 MDHEN and CDR2 SYDVKM. The CDR3 region is CASSFHGLGNQPQHF. For the CDR3, the DNA is TGTGCCAGCAGTTTCCACGGTCTTGGCAATCAGCCCCAGCATTTT.

This clone was observed a single time. The chain carries TRBV4-1 and TRBJ1-5, with unresolved D. V gave up 1 base and J gave up 0 bases, with 10 bases separating them. The CDR3 contains 16 residues. Germline CDR1 is MGHRA and CDR2 is YSYEKL. CDR3 loop: CASSQAWQNSNQPQHF. DNA of the CDR3: TGCGCCAGCAGCCAAGCTTGGCAAAATAGCAATCAGCCCCAGCATTTT.

The chain uses TRBV5-4 and TRBJ1-6; the D is unclear. Per germline, CDR1 SGHNT and CDR2 YYREEE (reference sequence). The CDR3 consists of 18 residues. Between the trimmed V and J ends, which lost 3 bases and 0 bases, there was a span of 16 bases. Here the CDR3 DNA reads TGTGCCAGCAGCTCCGGACTAAGCACTAGCTCCTATAATTCACCCCTCCACTTT. Its translation: CASSSGLSTSSYNSPLHF.

This chain links TRBV5-1 with TRBJ2-7, with 9 bases fitting TRBD1. The CDR3 consists of 15 residues. Germline loops: CDR1 SGHRS, CDR2 YFSETQ. Trimming at V came to 2 bases and at J to 0 bases, leaving 3 bases not matched to a gene. The CDR3 DNA is TGCGCCAGCAGCTTAGGGACAGGGACCTCCTACGAGCAGTACTTC. This encodes CASSLGTGTSYEQYF. Drawing the rest from reference TRBV5-1 and TRBJ2-7, the complete variable domain is KAGVTQTPRYLIKTRGQQVTLSCSPISGHRSVSWYQQTPGQGLQFLFEYFSETQRNKGNFPGRFSGRQFSNSRSEMNVSTLELGDSALYLCASSLGTGTSYEQYFGPGTRLTVT.

The chain has TRBV19 and TRBJ1-1; weak D call: TRBD1 (6 bases). The CDR3 runs 16 residues. Germline-derived CDR1 and CDR2 are LNHDA and SQIVND (reference sequence). The V end lost 4 bases, the J end lost 3 bases, and 18 bases lay between the germline ends. CDR3 sequence reads: CASSTARQAGDTEAFF. The DNA of the CDR3 is TGTGCCAGTAGTACGGCCCGACAGGCAGGGGACACTGAAGCTTTCTTT.

The chain employs TRBV30 and TRBJ1-1; D not resolved. CDR3 size: 12 residues. CDR1 GTSNPN and CDR2 SVGIG come from the germline V gene (reference sequence). V was pared by 2 bases and J by 2 bases, with 6 bases between. The CDR3 coding sequence is TGTGCCTGGAGTAAGCTAAACACTGAAGCTTTCTTT. It encodes CAWSKLNTEAFF.

This chain joins TRBV6-5 and TRBJ2-5, with D hard to call. This CDR3 region has 14 residues. Germline CDR1 reads MNHEY; CDR2 reads SVGAGI. Trimming removed 9 bases from V and 5 bases from J, with 19 bases in between. In DNA form, the CDR3 reads TGTGCCAGTAGCCTCGGGTCACGGCAGGAGACCCAGTACTTC. Encoded protein: CASSLGSRQETQYF.

V and J are TRBV30 and TRBJ1-5; 8 bases match TRBD1. Germline assignment: CDR1 GTSNPN and CDR2 SVGIG (reference sequence). The CDR3 has 16 residues. V lost 0 bases to trimming and J lost 2 bases; unmatched junction nucleotides: 6. The CDR3 DNA follows: TGTGCCTGGAGTGTACGTTTGGGACAGGGCAATCAGCCCCAGCATTTT. Its translation is CAWSVRLGQGNQPQHF.

This chain links TRBV28 with TRBJ2-3, with 7 bases fitting TRBD1. V shed 5 bases, J shed 6 bases, and the junction held 8 bases outside the gene matches. The germline V gene encodes CDR1 MDHEN and CDR2 SYDVKM. This CDR3 contains 14 residues. The CDR3 DNA reads as TGTGCCAGCAGTGCGGACAGGAGTACCGATACGCAGTATTTT. Its protein is CASSADRSTDTQYF.

This rearrangement joins TRBV6-1 to TRBJ1-5, with 7 nucleotides matching TRBD1. The length of the CDR3 is 14 residues. Unmatched junction bases numbered 6, after V lost 6 bases and J lost 4 bases. Per the germline V gene, CDR1 is MNHNS and CDR2 is SASEGT. The CDR3 DNA is TGTGCCAGCAGCCGGACAGGAGGGAATCAGCCCCAGCATTTT. The encoded protein is CASSRTGGNQPQHF.

The DNA for the CDR3 is TGTGCCAGCAGCCGAGGGACAGGGGGATACAATGAGCAGTTCTTC. Protein product: CASSRGTGGYNEQFF. The chain is built from TRBV7-9 and TRBJ2-1; TRBD1 agrees at 11 bases. The germline CDR1 and CDR2 sequences are SEHNR and FQNEAQ (reference sequence). V was clipped by 5 bases and J by 4 bases; unmatched bases: 4. The CDR3 has 15 amino acids.

This chain connects TRBV6-1 to TRBJ2-3; 9 bases map to TRBD1. Germline V gene data show CDR1 as MNHNS and CDR2 as SASEGT. Trimming at V came to 11 bases and at J to 2 bases, leaving 8 bases not matched to a gene. The CDR3 contains 14 residues. CDR3 residues: CACTGTGNTDTQYF. CDR3 sequence (DNA): TGTGCCTGTACCGGGACAGGGAACACAGATACGCAGTATTTT.

This chain joins TRBV6-6 and TRBJ1-4, with TRBD1 matching over 9 bases. Unmatched junction bases numbered 6, after V lost 7 bases and J lost 6 bases. Germline CDR1 and CDR2: MNHNY and SVGAGI (reference sequence). The CDR3 has 14 residues. CDR3 residues: CASTYRGQDEKLFF. The CDR3 bases are TGTGCCAGCACGTACAGGGGGCAAGATGAAAAACTGTTTTTT.

The rearrangement joins TRBV9 to TRBJ2-1; a possible D gene is TRBD2 (6 bases). This CDR3 spans 15 amino acids. Per the germline V gene, CDR1 is SGDLS and CDR2 is YYNGEE. Trimming shortened V by 0 bases and J by 4 bases, and 11 bases separated the two germline ends. Here the CDR3 reads CASSVGGGTYNEQFF. The CDR3 nucleotides are TGTGCCAGCAGCGTAGGGGGCGGGACTTACAATGAGCAGTTCTTC.

The chain has TRBV11-1 and TRBJ2-1; TRBD2 aligns across 7 bases. The CDR3 has 14 residues. Germline CDR1 and CDR2: SGHAT and FQDESV (reference sequence). The ends lost 0 bases at V and 10 bases at J; junction bases unmatched: 6. CDR3 amino acids: CASSLAAGAEEQFF. For the CDR3, the DNA is TGTGCCAGCAGCTTAGCGGCGGGAGCAGAGGAGCAGTTCTTC.

The chain has TRBV25-1 and TRBJ2-7; D is uncertain. This CDR3 comprises 11 residues. Deletions cut 7 bases from V and 5 bases from J, with 9 bases between. Per the germline V gene, CDR1 is MGHDK and CDR2 is SYGVNS. CDR3 amino acids: CASTSRNEQYF. Here the CDR3 DNA reads TGTGCCAGCACTTCCAGGAACGAGCAGTACTTC.

This chain joins TRBV27 and TRBJ1-2, with TRBD1 identical over 10 bases. V was pared by 6 bases and J by 3 bases, with 13 bases of the junction left unmatched. Germline CDR1 and CDR2: MNHEY and SMNVEV (reference sequence). This CDR3 has 17 amino acids. The CDR3, as DNA: TGTGCCAGCAGCACCAGACAGGGGGCTGGGGTCGACTATGGCTACACCTTC. Amino acids: CASSTRQGAGVDYGYTF.

The chain joins TRBV2 to TRBJ1-5; D gene ambiguous. Germline V CDR1 and CDR2: SNHLY, FYNNEI. This CDR3 region has 14 residues. In DNA form, the CDR3 reads TGTGCTAGCGCGGGGTCCTATAGCAATCAGCCCCAGCATTTT. Its translation: CASAGSYSNQPQHF.

The chain has TRBV28 and TRBJ1-1, with TRBD1 as a possible D gene (5 bases). The germline CDR1 and CDR2 sequences are MDHEN and SYDVKM. The V and J ends lost 5 bases and 1 base respectively, with 11 bases between them. There are 14 residues in the CDR3. Here the CDR3 reads CASSKQAENTEAFF. CDR3 in DNA: TGTGCCAGCAGTAAACAGGCAGAGAACACTGAAGCTTTCTTT. Filled out from reference TRBV28 and TRBJ1-1, the complete variable domain reads DVKVTQSSRYLVKRTGEKVFLECVQDMDHENMFWYRQDPGLGLRLIYFSYDVKMKEKGDIPEGYSVSREKKERFSLILESASTNQTSMYLCASSKQAENTEAFFGQGTRLTVV.

J is TRBJ2-2 and V is TRBV6-1; the D is unclear. This CDR3 is 16 amino acids long. The V end lost 3 bases, the J end lost 6 bases, and 17 bases lay between the germline ends. Germline V lookup: CDR1 MNHNS, CDR2 SASEGT. CDR3 nucleotide sequence: TGTGCCAGCAGTGAGGCACAGCTCTTAGGATCCGGGGAGCTGTTTTTT. It encodes CASSEAQLLGSGELFF.

This clone was recorded a few times. V gene TRBV10-1 combines with J gene TRBJ1-1; TRBD1 aligns across 8 bases. CDR3 length: 14 amino acids. CDR1 and CDR2 from the germline V gene are WNHNN and SYGVQD (reference sequence). J was trimmed by 1 base and V by 5 bases; bases with no gene match: 3. CDR3 nucleotides: TGCGCCAGCAGTTCGCAGGGGGCGAACACTGAAGCTTTCTTT. This codes for CASSSQGANTEAFF.

The chain links TRBV6-5 to TRBJ2-3, with a weak D call TRBD2 (5 bases). Germline CDR1 is MNHEY and CDR2 is SVGAGI. Trimming stripped 1 base from V and 8 bases from J, with 19 bases between. The CDR3 is 16 residues long. The CDR3 loop is CASSYLSPGKEVTQYF. CDR3 coding DNA: TGTGCCAGCAGTTACTTGAGCCCGGGGAAGGAAGTTACGCAGTATTTT.

The gene calls are TRBV28 and TRBJ2-5, with a possible D match to TRBD2 (6 bases). V lost 4 bases to trimming and J lost 4 bases, with 10 bases between them. This CDR3 spans 13 amino acids. The germline V gene has CDR1 MDHEN and CDR2 SYDVKM. The CDR3 protein is CASSYGGTETQYF. In DNA, the CDR3 is TGTGCCAGCAGTTACGGGGGAACAGAGACCCAGTACTTC.

The V gene is TRBV5-6, the J gene TRBJ1-1; 10 nucleotides line up with TRBD1. The trim removed 2 bases at V and 1 base at J, leaving 5 bases unmatched. Germline CDR1 is SGHDT and CDR2 is YYEEEE. The CDR3 is 16 amino acids. The CDR3 bases are TGTGCCAGCAGCTTTAGGGACAGGGGAGGGAACACTGAAGCTTTCTTT. Its translation is CASSFRDRGGNTEAFF.

The CDR3 nucleotides are TGTGCCAGCAGCTTCTATTTTTCGACAGGGAGGCGGGTTACGCAGTATTTT. Its translation: CASSFYFSTGRRVTQYF. The chain recombines TRBV5-8 with TRBJ2-3; weak D call: TRBD1 (7 bases). The CDR3 has 17 amino acids. Germline lookup yields CDR1 SGHTS and CDR2 YDEGEE. V was shortened by 2 bases and J by 8 bases, with 24 bases between the two germline ends. Looking up the rest from reference TRBV5-8 and TRBJ2-3 gives the full variable domain: EAGVTQSPTHLIKTRGQQATLRCSPISGHTSVYWYQQALGLGLQFLLWYDEGEERNRGNFPPRFSGRQFPNYSSELNVNALELEDSALYLCASSFYFSTGRRVTQYFGPGTRLTVL.

This chain joins TRBV11-2 and TRBJ2-4, with TRBD1 identical over 10 bases. J was trimmed by 0 bases and V by 6 bases; bases with no gene match: 8. The CDR3 sequence is 17 residues long. Germline lookup yields CDR1 SGHAT and CDR2 FQNNGV. The CDR3 region is CASSSGTGVIAKNIQYF. CDR3 sequence (DNA): TGTGCCAGCAGTTCCGGGACAGGGGTTATAGCCAAAAACATTCAGTACTTC.

DNA of the CDR3: TGTGCCAGCAGCTTAGGGCCGGGTCGTGAAAAACTGTTTTTT. The encoded protein is CASSLGPGREKLFF. V gene TRBV7-9 combines with J gene TRBJ1-4; D unresolved. The length of the CDR3 is 14 residues. Between the trimmed V and J ends, which lost 1 base and 7 bases, there was a span of 10 bases. Germline-derived CDR1 and CDR2 are SEHNR and FQNEAQ (reference sequence).

This chain connects TRBV28 to TRBJ1-6; D unclear. CDR3 length equals 16 residues. Germline V lookup: CDR1 MDHEN, CDR2 SYDVKM. V dropped 1 base and J dropped 0 bases, with 7 bases sitting between them. In nucleotides, the CDR3 is TGTGCCAGCAGTTTATTCCGGAGCTCCTATAATTCACCCCTCCACTTT. It encodes CASSLFRSSYNSPLHF.

In DNA form, the CDR3 reads TGTGCCAGCAGTTTATCGTATGCAGGGTTAAACATTCAGTACTTC. Protein: CASSLSYAGLNIQYF. The chain is built from TRBV27 and TRBJ2-4; perhaps TRBD1 as D (5 bases). Germline assignment: CDR1 MNHEY and CDR2 SMNVEV (reference sequence). The CDR3 totals 15 residues. Trimming took 0 bases from V and 6 from J, leaving 12 bases between them.

V gene TRBV4-1 combines with J gene TRBJ1-3, with no clear D. The CDR3 consists of 14 residues. V gave up 2 bases and J gave up 0 bases, with 5 bases separating them. Germline-derived CDR1 and CDR2 are MGHRA and YSYEKL. The CDR3 DNA sequence: TGCGCCAGCAGCCAACGGAGCTCTGGAAACACCATATATTTT. Its translation is CASSQRSSGNTIYF.

The rearrangement joins TRBV7-9 to TRBJ1-5, with 7 positions matching TRBD1. Germline assignment: CDR1 SEHNR and CDR2 FQNEAQ (reference sequence). CDR3 length equals 13 residues. After removal of 8 bases from V and 6 bases from J, the junction contained 7 bases not matched to a gene. CDR3 bases: TGTGCCAGCCAAGAGACAGGGAGTCAGCCCCAGCATTTT. Protein product: CASQETGSQPQHF.

The rearrangement links TRBV20-1 to TRBJ2-1; D possibly corresponds to TRBD2 (5 bases). CDR1 is DFQATT, CDR2 SNEGSKA, per germline (reference sequence). The CDR3 runs 10 residues. The V and J ends lost 5 bases and 7 bases respectively, with 6 bases between them. CDR3: CSAPGNEQFF. The CDR3 bases are TGCAGTGCTCCGGGAAATGAGCAGTTCTTC.